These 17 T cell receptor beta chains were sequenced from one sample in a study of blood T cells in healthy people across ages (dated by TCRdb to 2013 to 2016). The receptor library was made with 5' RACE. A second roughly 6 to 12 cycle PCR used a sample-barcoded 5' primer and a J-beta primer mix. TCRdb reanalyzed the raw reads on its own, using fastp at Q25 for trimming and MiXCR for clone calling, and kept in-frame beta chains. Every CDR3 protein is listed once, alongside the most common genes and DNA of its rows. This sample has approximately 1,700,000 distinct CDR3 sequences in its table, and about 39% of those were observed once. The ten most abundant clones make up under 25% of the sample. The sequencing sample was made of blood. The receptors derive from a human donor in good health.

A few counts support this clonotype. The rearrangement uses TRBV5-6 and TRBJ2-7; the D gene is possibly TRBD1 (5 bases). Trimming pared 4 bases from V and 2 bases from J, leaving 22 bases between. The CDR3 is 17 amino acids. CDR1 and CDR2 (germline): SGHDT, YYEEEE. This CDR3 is CASSPGLPGINTYEQYF. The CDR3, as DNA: TGTGCCAGCAGCCCTGGGTTGCCAGGGATTAACACCTACGAGCAGTACTTC.

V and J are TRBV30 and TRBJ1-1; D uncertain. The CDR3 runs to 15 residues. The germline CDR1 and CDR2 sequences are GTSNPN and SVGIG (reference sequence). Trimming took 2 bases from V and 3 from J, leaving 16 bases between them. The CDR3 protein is CAWSLNSLGDTEAFF. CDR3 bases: TGTGCCTGGAGTCTAAATTCCCTAGGAGACACTGAAGCTTTCTTT.

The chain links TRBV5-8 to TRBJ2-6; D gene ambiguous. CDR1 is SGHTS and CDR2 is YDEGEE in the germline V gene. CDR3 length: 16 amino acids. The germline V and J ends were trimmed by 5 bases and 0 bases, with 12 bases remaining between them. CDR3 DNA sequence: TGTGCCAGCAGTACAGTTCGCCGCTCTGGGGCCAACGTCCTGACTTTC. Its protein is CASSTVRRSGANVLTF.

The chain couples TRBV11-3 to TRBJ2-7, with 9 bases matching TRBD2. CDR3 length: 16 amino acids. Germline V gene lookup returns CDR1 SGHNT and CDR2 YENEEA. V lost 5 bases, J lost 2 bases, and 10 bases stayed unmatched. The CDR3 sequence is CASSPPEAGGAYEQYF. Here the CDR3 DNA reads TGTGCCAGCAGCCCCCCAGAAGCGGGGGGAGCCTACGAGCAGTACTTC.

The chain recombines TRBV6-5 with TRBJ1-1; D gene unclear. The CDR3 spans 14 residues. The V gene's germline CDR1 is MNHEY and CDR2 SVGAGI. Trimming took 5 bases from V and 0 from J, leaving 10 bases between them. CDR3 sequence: CASSRVLVNTEAFF. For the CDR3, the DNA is TGTGCCAGCAGTAGGGTCTTGGTGAACACTGAAGCTTTCTTT.

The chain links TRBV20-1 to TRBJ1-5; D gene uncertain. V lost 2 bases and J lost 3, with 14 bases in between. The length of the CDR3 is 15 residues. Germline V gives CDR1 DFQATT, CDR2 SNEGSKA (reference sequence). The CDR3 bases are TGCAGTGCTAGATTTGCAGGTGGGGTCAATCAGCCCCAGCATTTT. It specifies CSARFAGGVNQPQHF.

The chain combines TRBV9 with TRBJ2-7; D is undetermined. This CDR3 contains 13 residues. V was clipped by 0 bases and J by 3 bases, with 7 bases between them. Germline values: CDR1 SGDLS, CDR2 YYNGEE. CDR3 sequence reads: CASSVGEDYEQYF. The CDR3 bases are TGTGCCAGCAGCGTAGGAGAGGACTACGAGCAGTACTTC.

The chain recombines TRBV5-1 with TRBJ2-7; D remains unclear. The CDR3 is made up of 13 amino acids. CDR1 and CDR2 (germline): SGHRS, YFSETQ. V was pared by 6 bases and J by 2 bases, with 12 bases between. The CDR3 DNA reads TGCGCCAGCAATAAAGACGGACCCTACGAGCAGTACTTC. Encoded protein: CASNKDGPYEQYF.

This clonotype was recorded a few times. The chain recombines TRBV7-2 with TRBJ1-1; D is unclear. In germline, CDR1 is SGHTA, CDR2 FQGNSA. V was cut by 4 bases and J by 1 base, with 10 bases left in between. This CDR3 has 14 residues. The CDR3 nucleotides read TGTGCCAGCAGCTCACTGGGAAGGAACACTGAAGCTTTCTTT. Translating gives CASSSLGRNTEAFF.

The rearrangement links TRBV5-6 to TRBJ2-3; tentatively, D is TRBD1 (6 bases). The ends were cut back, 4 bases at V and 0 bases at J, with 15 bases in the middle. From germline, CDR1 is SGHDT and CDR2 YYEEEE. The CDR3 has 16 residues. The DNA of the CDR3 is TGTGCCAGCAGCGCTATTGGGACATCTAGCACAGATACGCAGTATTTT. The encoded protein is CASSAIGTSSTDTQYF.

CDR3 sequence reads: CSVGVEGTDTQYF. DNA for the CDR3: TGCAGCGTTGGGGTCGAGGGGACAGATACGCAGTATTTT. The chain joins TRBV29-1 to TRBJ2-3; D tentatively fits TRBD1 or TRBD2 (5 bases each). The germline CDR1 and CDR2 sequences are SQVTM and ANQGSEA. V dropped 4 bases and J dropped 3 bases, with 11 bases sitting between them. The CDR3 runs 13 residues.

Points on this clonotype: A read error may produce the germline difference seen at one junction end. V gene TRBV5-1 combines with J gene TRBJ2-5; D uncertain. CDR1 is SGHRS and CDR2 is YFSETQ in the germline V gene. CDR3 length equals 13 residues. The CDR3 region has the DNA TGCGCCAGCAACTTGGCTATGCGAGAGACCCAGTACTTC. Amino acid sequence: CASNLAMRETQYF. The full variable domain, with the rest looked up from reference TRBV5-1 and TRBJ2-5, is KAGVTQTPRYLIKTRGQQVTLSCSPISGHRSVSWYQQTPGQGLQFLFEYFSETQRNKGNFPGRFSGRQFSNSRSEMNVSTLELGDSALYLCASNLAMRETQYFGPGTRLLVL.

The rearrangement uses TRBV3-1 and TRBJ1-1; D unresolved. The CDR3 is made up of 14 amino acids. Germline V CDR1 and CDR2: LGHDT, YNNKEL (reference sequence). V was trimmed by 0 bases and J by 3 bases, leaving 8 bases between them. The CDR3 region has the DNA TGTGCCAGCAGCCAAGAAAGGGATTACACTGAAGCTTTCTTT. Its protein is CASSQERDYTEAFF.

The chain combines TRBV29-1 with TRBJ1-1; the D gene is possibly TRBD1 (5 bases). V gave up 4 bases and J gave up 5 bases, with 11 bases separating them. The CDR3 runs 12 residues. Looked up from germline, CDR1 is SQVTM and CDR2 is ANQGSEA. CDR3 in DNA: TGCAGCGTTGGCACCGGGGGAACTGAAGCTTTCTTT. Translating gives CSVGTGGTEAFF.

The CDR3 region is CASSHRVGVGSIQYF. The CDR3 region has the DNA TGTGCCAGCAGCCATCGTGTGGGCGTAGGAAGCATTCAGTACTTC. The chain employs TRBV13 and TRBJ2-4; D uncertain. Germline assignment: CDR1 PRHDT and CDR2 FYEKMQ (reference sequence). The germline V and J ends were trimmed by 5 bases and 9 bases, with 20 bases remaining between them. CDR3 length equals 15 residues.

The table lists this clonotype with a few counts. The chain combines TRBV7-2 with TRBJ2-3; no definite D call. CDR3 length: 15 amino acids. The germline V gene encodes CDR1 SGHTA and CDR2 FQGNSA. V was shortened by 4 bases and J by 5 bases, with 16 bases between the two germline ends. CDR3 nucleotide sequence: TGTGCCAGCAGCTCGGACGGAAGGAGTTTAGATACGCAGTATTTT. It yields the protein CASSSDGRSLDTQYF.

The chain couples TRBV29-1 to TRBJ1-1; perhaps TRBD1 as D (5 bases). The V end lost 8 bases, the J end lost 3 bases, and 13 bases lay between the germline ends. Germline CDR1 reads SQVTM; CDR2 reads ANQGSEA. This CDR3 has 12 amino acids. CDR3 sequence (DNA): TGCAGCATTGGTCAGGGCTACACTGAAGCTTTCTTT. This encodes CSIGQGYTEAFF.